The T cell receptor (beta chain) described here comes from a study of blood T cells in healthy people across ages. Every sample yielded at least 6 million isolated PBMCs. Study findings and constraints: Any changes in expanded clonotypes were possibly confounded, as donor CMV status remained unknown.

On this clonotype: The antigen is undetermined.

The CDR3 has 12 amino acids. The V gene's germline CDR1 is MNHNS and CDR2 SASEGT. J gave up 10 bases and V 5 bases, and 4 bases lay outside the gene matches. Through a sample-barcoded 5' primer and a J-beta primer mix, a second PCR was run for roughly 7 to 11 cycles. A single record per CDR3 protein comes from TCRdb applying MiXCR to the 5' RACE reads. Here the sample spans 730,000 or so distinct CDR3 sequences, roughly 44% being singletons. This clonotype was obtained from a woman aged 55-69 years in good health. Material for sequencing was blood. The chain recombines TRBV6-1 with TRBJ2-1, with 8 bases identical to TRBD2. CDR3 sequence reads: CASSWSSGEQFF. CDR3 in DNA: TGTGCCAGCAGTTGGTCTAGCGGGGAGCAGTTCTTC.